Below, one T cell receptor beta chain is given with its context. This specimen belongs to a study of T-cell reconstitution after alpha-beta-depleted transplantation in children. Unique molecular identifiers were used in preparing the TCRbeta library. From the PCR reads, TCRdb called clonotypes with MiXCR, one entry per CDR3 protein. The sample consists of about 400,000 distinct CDR3 sequences, around 15% of them appearing once. The receptor was isolated from a boy under two years old who had a stem cell transplant for Wiskott-Aldrich syndrome, so the T cells may come from the graft donor. The input for sequencing was PBMCs, mostly from graft donor cells, taken 360 days after TCRalphabeta/CD19-depleted stem cell transplant.

CDR3 sequence: CASSILFGNYEQYF. In DNA, the CDR3 is TGTGCCAGTAGTATTCTCTTCGGGAACTACGAGCAGTACTTC. V usage is TRBV19 and J usage is TRBJ2-7; TRBD2 is a possible D gene (5 bases). Germline V CDR1 and CDR2: LNHDA, SQIVND (reference sequence). V was cut by 3 bases and J by 3 bases, with 12 bases left in between. The CDR3 contains 14 residues.